This T cell receptor (beta chain) is drawn from a study of T cell responses to AZD1222 COVID-19 vaccine. Comments on this clone: Its antigen is unidentified.

Notes on the study in general: Spike-specific TCR breadth and depth both grew after two AZD1222 doses. Donor demographics were predominantly white British with a female majority; clonal diversity may be underestimated.

V lost 0 bases and J 2 bases, leaving 10 bases between the germline ends. The CDR3 sequence is 15 residues long. CDR1 MNHEY and CDR2 SVGAGI come from the germline V gene. Produced via immunoSEQ multiplex PCR; TCRdb's table is partial and in-frame only. The sample contains about 97,000 clones, roughly 91% of which appear only once. This TCR derives from an adult in good health. This chain joins TRBV6-5 and TRBJ2-5; a possible D gene is TRBD1 (5 bases). The sample consisted of peripheral blood, taken on day 0 of AZD1222 vaccination. The CDR3 coding sequence is TGTGCCAGCAGTTACTCGAGGCAGGGTCAAGAGACCCAGTACTTC. This gives the protein CASSYSRQGQETQYF.